This paragraph reports one T cell receptor (beta chain). Its antigen is still unknown. Libraries for TCRalpha and TCRbeta carried sample barcodes and unique molecular identifiers via 5'RACE. TCRdb recomputed calls from the 5' RACE reads with MiXCR, one row per CDR3 protein. Among approximately 210,000 distinct CDR3 sequences listed, roughly 10% were seen once. This entry comes from a study of T-cell memory formation after mild COVID-19. V shed 6 bases, J shed 2 bases, and the junction held 10 bases outside the gene matches. CDR3 length equals 16 residues. In germline, CDR1 is MNHNY, CDR2 SVGAGI (reference sequence). Study observations and caveats: The authors did not confirm SARS-CoV-2 specificity of second-wave clones peaking day 37. Contracting CD4+ clones lay largely in CM and EM, with CD8+ ones residing in EMRA. Some SARS-CoV-2-responding clones were already detected in memory before infection.

The TCR was taken from a man aged 18-30 years who had mild COVID-19 (a few samples of this study predate the infection). Cell type and time point are not known. The sample taken for sequencing was PBMCs or a T cell subset sorted from them (not recorded which). The chain recombines TRBV6-6 with TRBJ2-7, with 10 bases aligning to TRBD1. The CDR3 here is CASSRLPGQGPYEQYV. The CDR3 DNA follows: TGTGCCAGCAGCAGACTGCCGGGACAGGGGCCCTACGAGCAGTACGTC.